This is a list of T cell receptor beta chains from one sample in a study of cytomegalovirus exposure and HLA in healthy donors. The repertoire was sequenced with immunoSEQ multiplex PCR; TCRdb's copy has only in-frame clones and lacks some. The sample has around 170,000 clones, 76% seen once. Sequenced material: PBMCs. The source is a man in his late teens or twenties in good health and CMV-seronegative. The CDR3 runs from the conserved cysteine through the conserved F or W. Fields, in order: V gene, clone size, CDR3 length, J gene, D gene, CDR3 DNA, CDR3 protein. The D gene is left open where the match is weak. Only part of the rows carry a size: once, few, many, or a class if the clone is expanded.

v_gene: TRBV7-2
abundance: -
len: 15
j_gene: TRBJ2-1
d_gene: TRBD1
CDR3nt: TGTGCCAGCAGCTTTATACAGGGGGGAAACAATGAGCAGTTCTTC
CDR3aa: CASSFIQGGNNEQFF

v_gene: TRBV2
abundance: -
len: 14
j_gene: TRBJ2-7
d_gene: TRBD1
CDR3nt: TGTGCCAGCAGCCTCACAGGGGCGGGTAGGGAGCAGTACTTC
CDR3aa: CASSLTGAGREQYF

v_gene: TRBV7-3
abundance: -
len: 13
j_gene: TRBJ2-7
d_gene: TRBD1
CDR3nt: TGTGCCAGCAGCCCCCAGGGGGCGCGGGAGCAGTACTTC
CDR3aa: CASSPQGAREQYF

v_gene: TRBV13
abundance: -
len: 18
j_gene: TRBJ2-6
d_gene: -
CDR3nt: TGTGCCAGCAGCCCCGACAGGTGGGTGACCTCTGGGGCCAACGTCCTGACTTTC
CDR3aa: CASSPDRWVTSGANVLTF

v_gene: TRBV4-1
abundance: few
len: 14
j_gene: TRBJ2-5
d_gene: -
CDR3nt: TGCGCCAGCAGCCAAGATGGTCAGCAAGAGACCCAGTACTTC
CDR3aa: CASSQDGQQETQYF

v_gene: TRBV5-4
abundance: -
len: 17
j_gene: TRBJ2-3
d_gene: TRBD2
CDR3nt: TGTGCCAGCAGCTCTTACTACGGACTAGCTTTCACAGATACGCAGTATTTT
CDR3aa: CASSSYYGLAFTDTQYF

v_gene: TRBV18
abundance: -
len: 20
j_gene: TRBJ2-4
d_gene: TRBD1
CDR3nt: TGTGCCAGCTCACCCCTCTTGGGACAGGGGACGGGAGAAGCCAAAAACATTCAGTACTTC
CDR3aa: CASSPLLGQGTGEAKNIQYF

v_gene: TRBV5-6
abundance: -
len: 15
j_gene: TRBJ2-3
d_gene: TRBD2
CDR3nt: TGTGCCAGCAGCCGTAGCGGGGGGGCGGCAGATACGCAGTATTTT
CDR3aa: CASSRSGGAADTQYF

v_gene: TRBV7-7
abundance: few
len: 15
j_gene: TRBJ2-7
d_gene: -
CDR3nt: TGTGCTAGCAGCTTAGGTCAGGGCGGATCCTACGAGCAGTACTTC
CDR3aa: CASSLGQGGSYEQYF

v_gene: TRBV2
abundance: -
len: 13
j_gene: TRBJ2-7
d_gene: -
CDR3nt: TGTGCCAGCGGGGCGCAAGTCTCCTACGAGCAGTACTTC
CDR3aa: CASGAQVSYEQYF

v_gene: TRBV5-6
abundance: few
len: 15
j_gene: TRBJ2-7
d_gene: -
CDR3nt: TGTGCCAGCAGCGAACTTGGGGACTCGGTCTACGAGCAGTACTTC
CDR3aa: CASSELGDSVYEQYF

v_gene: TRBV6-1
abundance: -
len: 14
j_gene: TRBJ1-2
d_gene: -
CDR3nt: TGTGCCAGCAGTGAAGCGACGGAGGTTTATGGCTACACCTTC
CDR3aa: CASSEATEVYGYTF

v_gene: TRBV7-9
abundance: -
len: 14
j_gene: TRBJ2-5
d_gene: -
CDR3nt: TGTGCCAGCAGCGGCGACAGGCGCCAAGAGACCCAGTACTTC
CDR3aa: CASSGDRRQETQYF

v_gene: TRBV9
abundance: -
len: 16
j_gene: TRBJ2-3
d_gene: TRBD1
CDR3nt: TGTGCCAGCAGCCTCGACAGGGCCCAGAGCACAGATACGCAGTATTTT
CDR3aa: CASSLDRAQSTDTQYF

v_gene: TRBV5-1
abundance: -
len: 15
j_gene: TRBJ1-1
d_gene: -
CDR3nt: TGCGCCAGCAGCATAACAGTCAGTGGTGGCACTGAAGCTTTCTTT
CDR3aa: CASSITVSGGTEAFF

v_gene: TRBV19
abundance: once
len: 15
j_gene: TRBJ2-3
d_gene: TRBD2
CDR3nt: TGTGCCAGTAGTATAGTAGCCAGCGGGAGACAAACGCAGTATTTT
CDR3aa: CASSIVASGRQTQYF

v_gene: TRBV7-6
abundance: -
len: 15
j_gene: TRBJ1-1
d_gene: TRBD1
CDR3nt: TGTGCCAGCAGCCCCGGACAGGGGGCAGGCACTGAAGCTTTCTTT
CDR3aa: CASSPGQGAGTEAFF

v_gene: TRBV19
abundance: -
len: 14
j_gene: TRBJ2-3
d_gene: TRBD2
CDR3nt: TGTGCCAGTAGCCCGGGGGGGAGTACAGATACGCAGTATTTT
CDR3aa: CASSPGGSTDTQYF

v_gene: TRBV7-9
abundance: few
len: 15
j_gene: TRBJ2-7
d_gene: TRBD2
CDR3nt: TGTGCCAGCGGACCCCTGGGACTAGCGGGCCACGAGCAGTACTTC
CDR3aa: CASGPLGLAGHEQYF

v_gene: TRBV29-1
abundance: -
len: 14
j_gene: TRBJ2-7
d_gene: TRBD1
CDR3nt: TGCAGCGTCGAAAAGGGGGACAGTCTCCACGAGCAGTACTTC
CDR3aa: CSVEKGDSLHEQYF

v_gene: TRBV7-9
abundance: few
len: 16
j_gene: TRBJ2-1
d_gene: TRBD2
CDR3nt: TGTGCCAGCAGCTCCTGGACTAGCGGGAGGGCAAGTGAGCAGTTCTTC
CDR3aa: CASSSWTSGRASEQFF

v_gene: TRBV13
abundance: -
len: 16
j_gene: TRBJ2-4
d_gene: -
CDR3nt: TGTGCCAGCAGCCCCGGGGCGGGAACACTTAGGGACATTCAGTACTTC
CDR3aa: CASSPGAGTLRDIQYF

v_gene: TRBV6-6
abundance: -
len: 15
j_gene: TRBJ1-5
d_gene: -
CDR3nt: TGTGCCAGCAGCCACGGACAGCCTTTCAATCAGCCCCAGCATTTT
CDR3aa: CASSHGQPFNQPQHF

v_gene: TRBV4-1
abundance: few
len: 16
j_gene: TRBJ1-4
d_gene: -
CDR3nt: TGCGCCAGCAGCCTTCTCGCACAGGGTATGGGCGAAAAACTGTTTTTT
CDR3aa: CASSLLAQGMGEKLFF

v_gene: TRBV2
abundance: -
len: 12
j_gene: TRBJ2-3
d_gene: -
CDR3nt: TGTGCCAGCAAGGACAACACAGATACGCAGTATTTT
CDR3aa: CASKDNTDTQYF

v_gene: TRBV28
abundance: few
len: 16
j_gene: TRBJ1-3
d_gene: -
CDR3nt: TGTGCCAGCGGTTTAACTTCGCTCATCTCTGGAAACACCATATATTTT
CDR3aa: CASGLTSLISGNTIYF

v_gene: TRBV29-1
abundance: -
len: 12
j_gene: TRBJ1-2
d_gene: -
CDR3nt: TGCAGCGTTGACTGGGGGGAGGTTGGCTACACCTTC
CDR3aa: CSVDWGEVGYTF

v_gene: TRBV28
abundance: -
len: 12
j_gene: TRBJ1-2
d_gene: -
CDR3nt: TGTGCCAGCGGCCGGGGCGGGGGAGGCTACACCTTC
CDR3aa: CASGRGGGGYTF

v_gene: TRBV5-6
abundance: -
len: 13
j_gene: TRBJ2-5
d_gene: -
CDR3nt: TGTGCCAGCAGCGCGGGCCGCCAAGAGACCCAGTACTTC
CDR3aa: CASSAGRQETQYF

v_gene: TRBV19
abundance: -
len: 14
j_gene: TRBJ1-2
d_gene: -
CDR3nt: TGTGCCAGTAGTATAGTCGGGGGAACCTATGGCTACACCTTC
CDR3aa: CASSIVGGTYGYTF

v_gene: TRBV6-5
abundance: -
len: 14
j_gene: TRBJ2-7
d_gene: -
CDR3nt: TGTGCCAGCACCGACGGGGAGTTCTCTCTCGAGCAGTACTTC
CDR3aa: CASTDGEFSLEQYF

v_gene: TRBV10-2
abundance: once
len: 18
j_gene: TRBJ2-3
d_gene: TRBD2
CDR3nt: TGCGCCAGCAGTGAGGAGGTAGCGGGAGGGCCTGGCGCAGATACGCAGTATTTT
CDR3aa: CASSEEVAGGPGADTQYF

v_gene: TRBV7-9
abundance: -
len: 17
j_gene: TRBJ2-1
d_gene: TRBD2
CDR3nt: TGTGCCAGCAGCTTCCTCTTTAGCGGGATAGGCGTCAATGAGCAGTTCTTC
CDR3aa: CASSFLFSGIGVNEQFF

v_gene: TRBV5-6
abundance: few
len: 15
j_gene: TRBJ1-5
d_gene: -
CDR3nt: TGTGCCAGCAGCTTGGAGATGAGGACAGCTCAGCCCCAGCATTTT
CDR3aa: CASSLEMRTAQPQHF

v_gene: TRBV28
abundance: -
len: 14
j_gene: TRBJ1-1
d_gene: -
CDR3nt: TGTGCCAGCAGTCCCGGGACGGGCTTGGGGGCAGCTTTCTTT
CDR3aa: CASSPGTGLGAAFF

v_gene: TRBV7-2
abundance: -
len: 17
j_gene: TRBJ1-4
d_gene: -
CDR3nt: TGTGCCAGCAGCTTAGCGACGATGCAGGCGCGCAGGGGAAAACTGTTTTTT
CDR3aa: CASSLATMQARRGKLFF

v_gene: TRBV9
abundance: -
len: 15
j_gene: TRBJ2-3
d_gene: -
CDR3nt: TGTGCCAGCAGCGCGTGGCAGGTTGGGACAGATACGCAGTATTTT
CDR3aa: CASSAWQVGTDTQYF

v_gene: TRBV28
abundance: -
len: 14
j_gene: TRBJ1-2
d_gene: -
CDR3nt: TGTGCCAGCAGTTTGGGAGCCCAGAACTATGGCTACACCTTC
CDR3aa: CASSLGAQNYGYTF

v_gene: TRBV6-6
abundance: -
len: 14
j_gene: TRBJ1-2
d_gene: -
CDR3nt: TGTGCCAGCAGTTCTAGACAGCTCCACTATGGCTACACCTTC
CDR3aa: CASSSRQLHYGYTF

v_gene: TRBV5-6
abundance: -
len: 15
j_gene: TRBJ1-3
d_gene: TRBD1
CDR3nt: TGTGCCAGCAGCCCCATGGACAGGGATACAAACACCATATATTTT
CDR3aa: CASSPMDRDTNTIYF

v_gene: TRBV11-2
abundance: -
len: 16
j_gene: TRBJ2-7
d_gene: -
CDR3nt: TGTGCCAGCAGCCCCCTGGCAGGCACAACCACCTACGAGCAGTACTTC
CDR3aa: CASSPLAGTTTYEQYF

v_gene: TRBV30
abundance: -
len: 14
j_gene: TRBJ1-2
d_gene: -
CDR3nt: TGTGCCTGGAGCCAAGACAGCCAGACCTATGGCTACACCTTC
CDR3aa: CAWSQDSQTYGYTF